This passage covers 3 T cell receptor beta chains from one sample sequenced in a study of T-cell reconstitution after alpha-beta-depleted transplantation in children. Library preparation (for TCRbeta) was performed with unique molecular identifiers. Via MiXCR, TCRdb re-called the PCR reads, giving one row per CDR3 protein. The table records about 370,000 distinct CDR3 sequences, about a fifth of them present only once. The starting material was PBMCs from the stem cell graft donor, obtained from the stem cell graft. These receptors were collected from a human donor who donated a stem cell graft to a child with acute myeloid leukemia.

The rearrangement uses TRBV10-3 and TRBJ2-3; no definite D call. This CDR3 has 13 residues. V was shortened by 6 bases and J by 1 base, with 8 bases between the two germline ends. The germline V gene has CDR1 ENHRY and CDR2 SYGVKD. The CDR3 region has the DNA TGTGCCATCAGAGGCTACGGCACAGATACGCAGTATTTT. Protein: CAIRGYGTDTQYF.

CDR3 protein: CASSIGTSYNEQFF. The CDR3 nucleotides read TGCGCCAGCAGCATCGGGACTAGCTACAATGAGCAGTTCTTC. The gene calls are TRBV5-1 and TRBJ2-1, with TRBD2 matching over 8 bases. The trim removed 4 bases at V and 3 bases at J, leaving 3 bases unmatched. The CDR3 is 14 residues long. Germline V gives CDR1 SGHRS, CDR2 YFSETQ.

This clonotype turned up a few times. This rearrangement joins TRBV20-1 to TRBJ1-6, with TRBD1 as a possible D gene (5 bases). Germline V gene lookup returns CDR1 DFQATT and CDR2 SNEGSKA (reference sequence). This CDR3 comprises 17 residues. V lost 0 bases and J lost 2, with 14 bases in between. The CDR3 DNA reads as TGCAGTGCTAGAGATACGAGGGGAACGACCTATAATTCACCCCTCCACTTT. Translating it yields CSARDTRGTTYNSPLHF.